The rows below give T cell receptor beta chains drawn from one sample of a study of cytomegalovirus exposure and HLA in healthy donors. Some clones are missing from TCRdb's copy, which holds only in-frame ones; the method was immunoSEQ multiplex PCR. The table includes more than 110,000 clones, 73% detected once. Input material: PBMCs. All receptors derive from a woman between 40 and 55 years old in good health and CMV-seronegative. Both conserved end residues are trimmed from each CDR3. Each record gives: V gene, D gene, J gene, CDR3 length, CDR3 protein. The D gene is left open where the match is weak.

V gene: TRBV5-6
D gene: .
J gene: TRBJ1-6
CDR3 length: 13
CDR3 protein: ASRRGQSPDSPLH

V gene: TRBV9
D gene: TRBD1
J gene: TRBJ1-1
CDR3 length: 14
CDR3 protein: ASSVRGTGGVTEAF

V gene: TRBV4-2
D gene: .
J gene: TRBJ1-5
CDR3 length: 13
CDR3 protein: ASSQDEGGNQPQH

V gene: TRBV9
D gene: .
J gene: TRBJ1-1
CDR3 length: 13
CDR3 protein: ASSLGQSSDTEAF

V gene: TRBV7-2
D gene: .
J gene: TRBJ2-6
CDR3 length: 15
CDR3 protein: ASSTRRGRAGANVLT

V gene: TRBV6-1
D gene: TRBD1
J gene: TRBJ1-1
CDR3 length: 13
CDR3 protein: ASRKQPGQYTEAF

V gene: TRBV10-3
D gene: .
J gene: TRBJ2-2
CDR3 length: 11
CDR3 protein: AISKGDTGELF

V gene: TRBV4-1
D gene: TRBD2
J gene: TRBJ2-1
CDR3 length: 13
CDR3 protein: ASSHELAGANEQF

V gene: TRBV19
D gene: TRBD1
J gene: TRBJ2-2
CDR3 length: 11
CDR3 protein: ASRKGGSGELF

V gene: TRBV19
D gene: .
J gene: TRBJ2-1
CDR3 length: 12
CDR3 protein: ASSLRVGLNEQF

V gene: TRBV5-1
D gene: .
J gene: TRBJ1-2
CDR3 length: 13
CDR3 protein: ASSLAIGANYGYT

V gene: TRBV6-1
D gene: .
J gene: TRBJ1-6
CDR3 length: 13
CDR3 protein: ASSSAGDYNSPLH

V gene: TRBV7-6
D gene: .
J gene: TRBJ2-6
CDR3 length: 15
CDR3 protein: ASSLDQAATGANVLT

V gene: TRBV6-1
D gene: .
J gene: TRBJ1-2
CDR3 length: 11
CDR3 protein: ASSANANYGYT

V gene: TRBV10-3
D gene: TRBD1
J gene: TRBJ1-2
CDR3 length: 13
CDR3 protein: AISISRDRGWGYT

V gene: TRBV4-1
D gene: .
J gene: .
CDR3 length: 16
CDR3 protein: ASSQDPVRPGLLYEQY

V gene: TRBV4-1
D gene: .
J gene: TRBJ1-1
CDR3 length: 13
CDR3 protein: ASSQGLEANTEAF

V gene: TRBV11-2
D gene: .
J gene: TRBJ2-7
CDR3 length: 12
CDR3 protein: ASSDNRDNYEQY

V gene: TRBV5-4
D gene: TRBD1
J gene: TRBJ2-1
CDR3 length: 12
CDR3 protein: AGSGTGNYNEQF

V gene: TRBV19
D gene: .
J gene: TRBJ2-1
CDR3 length: 10
CDR3 protein: ASSLSGQEQF

V gene: TRBV7-9
D gene: .
J gene: TRBJ1-2
CDR3 length: 14
CDR3 protein: SSRSGGGGSGIGYT

V gene: TRBV6-5
D gene: TRBD1
J gene: TRBJ2-1
CDR3 length: 14
CDR3 protein: ASSYGDRATYNEQF

V gene: TRBV5-1
D gene: .
J gene: TRBJ1-1
CDR3 length: 12
CDR3 protein: ASSFRMRNTEAF

V gene: TRBV25-1
D gene: .
J gene: TRBJ2-5
CDR3 length: 12
CDR3 protein: ASSDRGARETQY

V gene: TRBV5-8
D gene: .
J gene: TRBJ1-1
CDR3 length: 11
CDR3 protein: ASSSGQKTEAF

V gene: TRBV29-1
D gene: .
J gene: TRBJ2-1
CDR3 length: 14
CDR3 protein: SVVWEGGLDYNEQF

V gene: TRBV6-5
D gene: .
J gene: TRBJ1-1
CDR3 length: 13
CDR3 protein: ASSPPGGQRGGAF

V gene: TRBV5-1
D gene: TRBD2
J gene: TRBJ2-1
CDR3 length: 16
CDR3 protein: ASSLRTSGGAVGNEQF

V gene: TRBV11-3
D gene: .
J gene: TRBJ1-3
CDR3 length: 14
CDR3 protein: ASSHWTAHRGNTIY

V gene: TRBV4-1
D gene: TRBD1
J gene: TRBJ1-1
CDR3 length: 13
CDR3 protein: ASSQDGTANTEAF

V gene: TRBV13
D gene: .
J gene: TRBJ2-5
CDR3 length: 13
CDR3 protein: ASAEGDSGGETQY

V gene: TRBV2
D gene: .
J gene: TRBJ1-5
CDR3 length: 12
CDR3 protein: ASSFGEGNQPQH

V gene: TRBV27
D gene: TRBD1
J gene: TRBJ1-6
CDR3 length: 13
CDR3 protein: ASSIQGAGSSPLH

V gene: TRBV7-8
D gene: .
J gene: TRBJ1-1
CDR3 length: 14
CDR3 protein: ASSLNVGQITSEAF

V gene: TRBV19
D gene: .
J gene: TRBJ2-5
CDR3 length: 11
CDR3 protein: ASSTHTGETQY

V gene: TRBV4-1
D gene: TRBD2
J gene: TRBJ2-3
CDR3 length: 13
CDR3 protein: ASSLRGGGTDTQY

V gene: TRBV4-3
D gene: TRBD1
J gene: TRBJ2-2
CDR3 length: 16
CDR3 protein: ASSQEILAGGSSGELF

V gene: TRBV4-2
D gene: .
J gene: .
CDR3 length: 11
CDR3 protein: ASSQETRYEQY

V gene: TRBV6-5
D gene: .
J gene: TRBJ2-5
CDR3 length: 14
CDR3 protein: ASSYSIGSGQETQY

V gene: TRBV6-1
D gene: .
J gene: TRBJ2-1
CDR3 length: 10
CDR3 protein: ASSEVRSAQF

V gene: TRBV5-6
D gene: .
J gene: TRBJ2-7
CDR3 length: 14
CDR3 protein: ASSLAPASTLYEQY

V gene: TRBV7-8
D gene: .
J gene: TRBJ1-6
CDR3 length: 11
CDR3 protein: ASTSRGVSPLH

V gene: TRBV27
D gene: .
J gene: TRBJ2-4
CDR3 length: 11
CDR3 protein: ASSLTRDHIQY

V gene: TRBV6-5
D gene: .
J gene: TRBJ1-1
CDR3 length: 11
CDR3 protein: ASSYIRGTEAF

V gene: TRBV4-1
D gene: TRBD1
J gene: TRBJ2-5
CDR3 length: 13
CDR3 protein: ASSHLTGGRETQY

V gene: TRBV4-3
D gene: TRBD1
J gene: TRBJ2-1
CDR3 length: 13
CDR3 protein: ASSQGTGGGDEQF

V gene: TRBV7-2
D gene: .
J gene: TRBJ1-3
CDR3 length: 15
CDR3 protein: ASSPGAIWTRGNTIY

V gene: TRBV14
D gene: .
J gene: TRBJ2-1
CDR3 length: 12
CDR3 protein: ASSQTWTQSEQF

V gene: TRBV7-9
D gene: .
J gene: TRBJ2-2
CDR3 length: 13
CDR3 protein: ASSPTGGRSGELF

V gene: TRBV15
D gene: TRBD1
J gene: TRBJ2-5
CDR3 length: 15
CDR3 protein: ATSRDKWDRGRETQY

V gene: TRBV5-6
D gene: TRBD2
J gene: TRBJ2-2
CDR3 length: 15
CDR3 protein: ASSLGSSGGQTGELF

V gene: TRBV9
D gene: TRBD2
J gene: TRBJ2-3
CDR3 length: 11
CDR3 protein: ASSESGGGVQY

V gene: TRBV28
D gene: TRBD2
J gene: TRBJ2-5
CDR3 length: 13
CDR3 protein: ASSSPGLDQETQY

V gene: TRBV4-1
D gene: TRBD1
J gene: TRBJ2-5
CDR3 length: 13
CDR3 protein: ASSQEQGSWETQY

V gene: TRBV7-6
D gene: TRBD1
J gene: TRBJ2-2
CDR3 length: 12
CDR3 protein: ASSGTVNTGELF